What follows describes a single TCR beta chain. What it recognizes is unknown. TCRdb reprocessed the 5' RACE reads with MiXCR, giving one entry per CDR3 protein. The table records about 190,000 distinct CDR3 sequences, about 16% of them present only once. The sample originates from a study of identical twins. Overall study findings and caveats: Out-of-frame TCR alpha sharing in monozygotic twins exceeded recombination model predictions.

This CDR3 is built from 14 residues. The V gene's germline CDR1 is SGHTS and CDR2 YDEGEE. The V and J ends lost 1 base and 6 bases respectively, with 10 bases between them. These sequences were also reported in another study, on T cells expressing NK-cell markers. This second report adds: Roughly six of the donors carried dominant NKG2C+ clonotypes that took up roughly 1.0-7.5% of their CD8+ T cells. These clonotypes additionally ranked first within the CD3+CD56-NKG2C+ fraction of a few donors.

The specimen sequenced was CD8+ T cells sorted from blood. J is TRBJ2-2 and V is TRBV5-8; maybe TRBD1 (5 bases). The clonotype originates from a woman aged 18-30 years in good health. For the CDR3, the DNA is TGTGCCAGCAGCTTGTATCAGGGCCCCGGGGAGCTGTTTTTT. This encodes CASSLYQGPGELFF. The entire variable domain, with the rest obtained from reference TRBV5-8 and TRBJ2-2, is as follows: EAGVTQSPTHLIKTRGQQATLRCSPISGHTSVYWYQQALGLGLQFLLWYDEGEERNRGNFPPRFSGRQFPNYSSELNVNALELEDSALYLCASSLYQGPGELFFGEGSRLTVL.